This entry lists 6 T cell receptor beta chains sequenced from one sample in a study of identical twins. MiXCR, run by TCRdb on the 5' RACE reads, gives a single entry per CDR3 protein. The profile covers some 790,000 distinct CDR3 sequences, with about 20% appearing a single time and roughly 14% taken by the ten largest. These data were also reused for a study on T cells expressing NK-cell markers.

The source material was PBMCs. The origin of the receptors is a woman aged 18-29 years in good health.

The rearrangement uses TRBV5-1 and TRBJ2-5; 8 bases line up with TRBD1. Germline-derived CDR1 and CDR2 are SGHRS and YFSETQ. V shed 5 bases and J 5 bases; nucleotides not matched to a gene: 2. CDR3 size: 12 residues. CDR3 amino acids: CASRGQVETQYF. CDR3 DNA sequence: TGCGCCAGCAGGGGACAGGTGGAGACCCAGTACTTC. Full variable domain (missing parts from reference TRBV5-1 and TRBJ2-5): KAGVTQTPRYLIKTRGQQVTLSCSPISGHRSVSWYQQTPGQGLQFLFEYFSETQRNKGNFPGRFSGRQFSNSRSEMNVSTLELGDSALYLCASRGQVETQYFGPGTRLLVL.

The genes are TRBV5-5 and TRBJ1-1; D not resolved. Germline loops: CDR1 SGHKS, CDR2 YYEKEE (reference sequence). The CDR3 has 13 residues. Trimming cost V 7 bases and J 2 bases, with 12 bases left between them. The CDR3 coding sequence is TGTGCCAGCGGGAGTACGGGCAACACTGAAGCTTTCTTT. Amino acid sequence: CASGSTGNTEAFF. The entire variable domain, with the rest obtained from reference TRBV5-5 and TRBJ1-1, is as follows: DAGVTQSPTHLIKTRGQQVTLRCSPISGHKSVSWYQQVLGQGPQFIFQYYEKEERGRGNFPDRFSARQFPNYSSELNVNALLLGDSALYLCASGSTGNTEAFFGQGTRLTVV.

This clonotype turned up a few times. This chain connects TRBV12-5 to TRBJ2-3; D not certain. This CDR3 has 13 amino acids. V lost 5 bases and J 4 bases, leaving 10 bases between the germline ends. Per the germline V gene, CDR1 is LGHNT and CDR2 is FRNRAP. CDR3 nucleotides: TGTGCTAGTGGTGCTAGTGGTGCAGATACGCAGTATTTT. Translation gives CASGASGADTQYF.

The chain couples TRBV20-1 to TRBJ2-3, with D uncertain. This CDR3 region has 13 residues. Trimming shortened V by 6 bases and J by 1 base, and 11 bases separated the two germline ends. Germline values: CDR1 DFQATT, CDR2 SNEGSKA (reference sequence). The CDR3 DNA sequence: TGCAGTGCCACCACCCTCCGCACAGATACGCAGTATTTT. It is translated as CSATTLRTDTQYF.

V gene TRBV6-5 combines with J gene TRBJ1-2; tentative D call: TRBD1 (5 bases). Germline V gene lookup returns CDR1 MNHEY and CDR2 SVGAGI. Trimming stripped 9 bases from V and 7 bases from J, with 15 bases between. CDR3 size: 12 residues. The CDR3 loop is CASKQVLGGYTF. The CDR3 bases are TGTGCCAGTAAACAGGTTTTGGGTGGCTACACCTTC.

This clonotype was seen more than once but under ten times. This sequence joins TRBV24-1 and TRBJ2-2; D unclear. Germline lookup yields CDR1 KGHDR and CDR2 SFDVKD. V was pared by 3 bases and J by 5 bases, with 3 bases between. The CDR3 is made up of 12 amino acids. The CDR3 protein is CATSDRTGELFF. The CDR3 region has the DNA TGTGCCACCAGTGATCGGACCGGGGAGCTGTTTTTT.